The entry below gives a single TCR beta chain sequence along with its context. The antigen is not known. The V gene lost 1 base and the J gene lost 12 bases, with 16 bases spanning the gap. CDR1 and CDR2 (germline): LNHDA, SQIVND (reference sequence). The CDR3 has 14 residues. Amplification used 60 Vbeta primers and 13 Jbeta primers. TCRdb's table, derived via immunoSEQ multiplex PCR, lists solely in-frame clones and lacks some. The profile shows about 89,000 clones, roughly 80% of them singletons. These data are taken from a study of cytomegalovirus exposure and HLA in healthy donors. General observations from the study: An ancestry cluster, one associated with Asian ancestry, reportedly showed fewer N-insertions than the roughly 670-donor mean in a later analysis. The classifier reportedly diagnosed cytomegalovirus status with high specificity and sensitivity. Per a later analysis, 16,951 TCR beta sequences showed association with HLA alleles at 0.05 false discovery rate. Association of a missense DCLRE1C variant with TCR beta V- and J-gene trimming was reported in a later analysis.

The sequence came from a man aged 25-45 years in good health and CMV-seronegative. The chain uses TRBV19 and TRBJ2-1, with TRBD1 as a possible D gene (6 bases). Material for sequencing was PBMCs. The CDR3 DNA reads as TGTGCCAGTAGTATAGGTAACACAGGGTTCCGGCAGTTCTTC. Encoded protein: CASSIGNTGFRQFF. The full variable domain, in which reference TRBV19 and TRBJ2-1 provide the parts outside the CDR3, is DGGITQSPKYLFRKEGQNVTLSCEQNLNHDAMYWYRQDPGQGLRLIYYSQIVNDFQKGDIAEGYSVSREKKESFPLTVTSAQKNPTAFYLCASSIGNTGFRQFFGPGTRLTVL.